This TCR beta chain was recorded in a study of graft-versus-host responses after intestinal transplantation. Regarding the study as a whole: Allografts carried high graft-versus-host to host-versus-graft clonal ratios in patients having graft-donor T cell macrochimerism.

This CDR3 comprises 15 residues. Germline V gene data show CDR1 as SGHAT and CDR2 as FQDESV (reference sequence). V lost 4 bases to trimming and J lost 4 bases; unmatched junction nucleotides: 5. TCRdb's table, derived via immunoSEQ multiplex PCR, lists solely in-frame clones and lacks some. This table holds under 75,000 clones, about 90% found once. As for this clone: Its antigen is unknown.

The chain employs TRBV11-1 and TRBJ2-1; 9 bases are a match to TRBD2. The sequence was collected from a human donor who was the organ donor for an intestinal transplant. The sequencing used unstimulated CD8+ T cells sorted from spleen or lymph node cells, collected before transplant. The CDR3 protein is CASSSGTSQYNEQFF. The CDR3 DNA sequence: TGTGCCAGCAGCTCAGGGACTAGCCAATACAATGAGCAGTTCTTC.